The sequence of this T cell receptor beta chain was determined in a study of PD-1 blockade in classical Hodgkin lymphoma. Study-level findings and limits: It was among complete responders that baseline diversity resembled that of newly diagnosed patients. Sources of repertoire differences remain undefined, possibly disease activity or prior therapy. Lower baseline TCR diversity was reported for newly diagnosed patients than for healthy donors.

Here immunoSEQ multiplex PCR was the method, and the copy in TCRdb shows in-frame clones only, minus some. The table lists just over 50,000 clones, around 75% of them singletons, with about 14% in the top ten. Every single patient, without exception, relapsed after autologous stem cell transplantation, and brentuximab vedotin exposure varied. Comment on this clone: Antigen specificity is unknown.

CDR1 SGDLS and CDR2 YYNGEE come from the germline V gene. The CDR3 has 14 amino acids. The germline V and J ends were trimmed by 3 bases and 1 base, with 8 bases remaining between them. This clonotype originated in a human donor with classical Hodgkin lymphoma. The rearrangement links TRBV9 to TRBJ2-1, with a weak D call TRBD2 (5 bases). The sample consisted of peripheral blood mononuclear cells (PBMCs), taken before the second cycle of nivolumab. The CDR3 here is CASSGAESYNEQFF. CDR3 DNA: TGTGCCAGCAGCGGAGCGGAATCCTACAATGAGCAGTTCTTC.